A single sample gave rise to the 25 T cell receptor beta chains below, sequenced in a study of T cell responses to AZD1222 COVID-19 vaccine. Libraries were prepared by immunoSEQ multiplex PCR; TCRdb keeps only in-frame clonotypes and omits some of them. In the table there are some 100,000 clones, 85% to 90% of which are singletons. The source material was peripheral blood, sampled on day 0 of AZD1222 vaccination. The receptors were gathered from an adult in good health.

The rearrangement joins TRBV24-1 to TRBJ2-2; 12 nucleotides match TRBD1. This CDR3 is 19 amino acids long. V lost 9 bases, J lost 6 bases, and 19 bases stayed unmatched. Germline values: CDR1 KGHDR, CDR2 SFDVKD. The CDR3 bases are TGTGCCACCCAGAAGGGGGACAGGGGGCGCCCAATGGTAGCCGGGGAGCTGTTTTTT. Amino acid sequence: CATQKGDRGRPMVAGELFF.

V and J are TRBV7-9 and TRBJ1-1, with TRBD1 as a possible D gene (6 bases). CDR3 size: 16 residues. The V gene lost 4 bases and the J gene lost 7 bases, with 22 bases spanning the gap. Germline V gives CDR1 SEHNR, CDR2 FQNEAQ (reference sequence). The CDR3 protein is CASSSRQATFVGEAFF. The CDR3 bases are TGTGCCAGCAGCTCCCGACAGGCCACCTTCGTTGGTGAAGCTTTCTTT.

This chain uses TRBV3-1 (or the pseudogene TRBV3-2) with TRBJ1-2; D not resolved. V was trimmed by 7 bases and J by 4 bases, leaving 16 bases between them. Germline CDR1 LGHDT, CDR2 YNNKEL (reference sequence). CDR3 length: 14 amino acids. CDR3 in DNA: TGTGCCAGCACCACCTTCTTGGTCTTCTATGGCTACACCTTC. This gives the protein CASTTFLVFYGYTF.

The chain links TRBV7-6 to TRBJ2-1; D perhaps matches TRBD2 (7 bases). The CDR3 totals 16 residues. Germline lookup yields CDR1 SGHVS and CDR2 FNYEAQ. V was shortened by 1 base and J by 5 bases, with 15 bases between the two germline ends. The chain's CDR3 is CASSLEEGGKNNEQFF. The CDR3 DNA reads as TGTGCCAGCAGCTTAGAGGAGGGGGGGAAGAACAATGAGCAGTTCTTC.

The rearrangement joins TRBV13 to TRBJ2-7; D not resolved. The CDR3 totals 11 residues. Germline CDR1 reads PRHDT; CDR2 reads FYEKMQ (reference sequence). V shed 1 base and J shed 2 bases, with 0 bases lying between them. This chain's CDR3 is CASSLAYEQYF. The CDR3 DNA is TGTGCCAGCAGCTTAGCCTACGAGCAGTACTTC.

By share, this clone counts as medium-sized. The CDR3 sequence: CASSSSSGRIYEQYF. The CDR3 nucleotides read TGTGCCAGCAGTTCTTCTAGCGGGAGGATCTACGAGCAGTACTTC. The chain links TRBV28 to TRBJ2-7; 11 nucleotides match TRBD2. CDR3 length: 15 amino acids. V was pared by 4 bases and J by 3 bases, with 5 bases of the junction left unmatched. Germline V gene lookup returns CDR1 MDHEN and CDR2 SYDVKM.

In regard to this clone: The same CDR3 arises from other DNA sequences in this sample as well. J is TRBJ1-2 and V is TRBV9, with no clear D. From germline, CDR1 is SGDLS and CDR2 YYNGEE. V was pared by 0 bases and J by 4 bases, with 4 bases between. The CDR3 totals 12 residues. The CDR3 bases are TGTGCCAGCAGCGTAGGGGTCTATGGCTACACCTTC. This translates into CASSVGVYGYTF.

The chain is built from TRBV3-1 (or the pseudogene TRBV3-2) and TRBJ2-5, with TRBD1 identical over 8 bases. This CDR3 is 15 amino acids long. J was trimmed by 4 bases and V by 2 bases; bases with no gene match: 6. Germline V lookup: CDR1 LGHDT, CDR2 YNNKEL (reference sequence). The CDR3 bases are TGTGCCAGCAGCCAACAGCAGGGGGCGGGAGAGACCCAGTACTTC. Protein: CASSQQQGAGETQYF.

The chain combines TRBV5-1 with TRBJ1-5, with 7 bases lining up with TRBD1. The CDR3 has 15 amino acids. V lost 5 bases and J lost 2; bases outside the gene matches: 7. Germline loops: CDR1 SGHRS, CDR2 YFSETQ. The CDR3 here is CASSPGTGGNQPQHF. As DNA, the CDR3 is TGCGCCAGCAGTCCCGGAACAGGGGGCAATCAGCCCCAGCATTTT.

V usage is TRBV30 and J usage is TRBJ1-6; D is ambiguous. Germline loops: CDR1 GTSNPN, CDR2 SVGIG (reference sequence). The CDR3 runs to 13 residues. V was trimmed by 0 bases and J by 5 bases, leaving 5 bases between them. CDR3 protein: CAWSVGNNSPLHF. CDR3 bases: TGTGCCTGGAGTGTGGGGAATAATTCACCCCTCCACTTT.

The chain recombines TRBV9 with TRBJ1-2, with a weak D call TRBD1 (6 bases). The CDR3 loop spans 14 amino acids. V was trimmed by 3 bases and J by 4 bases, leaving 13 bases between them. In germline, CDR1 is SGDLS, CDR2 YYNGEE. The DNA for the CDR3 is TGTGCCAGCAGCGCAGTTCCAGGGGCCTATGGCTACACCTTC. Protein: CASSAVPGAYGYTF. The variable domain in full, completed from reference TRBV9 and TRBJ1-2, reads DSGVTQTPKHLITATGQRVTLRCSPRSGDLSVYWYQQSLDQGLQFLIQYYNGEERAKGNILERFSAQQFPDLHSELNLSSLELGDSALYFCASSAVPGAYGYTFGSGTRLTVV.

This clone is a singleton in its sample. J is TRBJ2-2 and V is TRBV5-4; 12 nucleotides match TRBD2. Looked up from germline, CDR1 is SGHNT and CDR2 is YYREEE (reference sequence). This CDR3 is 16 amino acids long. V shed 0 bases and J 8 bases; nucleotides not matched to a gene: 5. The CDR3 loop reads CASSLASGGALGELFF. Written as DNA, the CDR3 is TGTGCCAGCAGCTTGGCTAGCGGGGGGGCCTTGGGGGAGCTGTTTTTT.

The rearrangement joins TRBV7-8 to TRBJ2-7; TRBD2 is a possible D gene (5 bases). V shed 8 bases and J shed 6 bases, with 11 bases lying between them. This CDR3 has 11 residues. Germline CDR1 and CDR2: SGHVS and FQNEAQ. The CDR3, as DNA: TGTGCCAGCGCCCTGGGGAGCGAGCAGTACTTC. Amino acid sequence: CASALGSEQYF. The full variable domain, rest sourced from reference TRBV7-8 and TRBJ2-7, is GAGVSQSPRYKVAKRGQDVALRCDPISGHVSLFWYQQALGQGPEFLTYFQNEAQLDKSGLPSDRFFAERPEGSVSTLKIQRTQQEDSAVYLCASALGSEQYFGPGTRLTVT.

The chain uses TRBV5-1 and TRBJ2-4, with TRBD1 matching over 11 bases. CDR3 length equals 15 residues. From germline, CDR1 is SGHRS and CDR2 YFSETQ. Trimming took 5 bases from V and 4 from J; bases not matched to a gene: 5. The CDR3 DNA sequence: TGCGCCAGCAGTTCCGGGACAGGGGGTAAAAACATTCAGTACTTC. This sequence encodes CASSSGTGGKNIQYF.

V and J are TRBV5-1 and TRBJ2-5; 10 bases are a match to TRBD1. The CDR3 loop spans 14 amino acids. Germline CDR1 reads SGHRS; CDR2 reads YFSETQ. Losses at the gene ends were 2 bases for V and 5 bases for J; bases not matched to a gene: 3. This CDR3 is CASSFDRGRETQYF. The CDR3 nucleotides read TGCGCCAGCAGCTTTGACAGGGGGCGGGAGACCCAGTACTTC.

The count of this clone is one. The chain uses TRBV5-1 and TRBJ2-2, with D possibly TRBD2 on 6 matching bases. CDR1 is SGHRS and CDR2 is YFSETQ in the germline V gene. V lost 3 bases and J lost 0, with 12 bases in between. The CDR3 has 16 amino acids. CDR3 amino acids: CASSWGPGANTGELFF. In DNA form, the CDR3 reads TGCGCCAGCAGCTGGGGTCCGGGAGCGAACACCGGGGAGCTGTTTTTT.

The chain joins TRBV6-1 to TRBJ1-3; D perhaps matches TRBD1 (6 bases). This CDR3 is built from 15 residues. Germline CDR1 and CDR2: MNHNS and SASEGT. V lost 0 bases to trimming and J lost 5 bases, with 11 bases between them. CDR3 in DNA: TGTGCCAGCAGTGAAGCAGGGGGACACCGAAACACCATATATTTT. This codes for CASSEAGGHRNTIYF.

This clone was recorded a few times. The gene calls are TRBV6-2 or TRBV6-3 and TRBJ1-2; TRBD1 is a possible D gene (5 bases). Germline CDR1 is MNHEY and CDR2 is SVGEGT. Trimming took 1 base from V and 4 from J, leaving 16 bases between them. This CDR3 is 16 amino acids long. CDR3 protein: CASSYYPDSAPYGYTF. As DNA, the CDR3 is TGTGCCAGCAGTTACTACCCCGACAGTGCACCCTATGGCTACACCTTC.

The chain joins TRBV6-5 to TRBJ2-2; 9 nucleotides line up with TRBD1. This CDR3 comprises 14 residues. Trimming cost V 8 bases and J 5 bases; bases outside gene matches: 6. CDR1 is MNHEY and CDR2 is SVGAGI in the germline V gene. The CDR3 loop reads CASPRQGGTGELFF. The CDR3 DNA follows: TGTGCCAGCCCAAGACAGGGGGGAACCGGGGAGCTGTTTTTT.

This clone was seen only once. The chain has TRBV7-6 and TRBJ2-2; TRBD1 or TRBD2 may be the D gene (5 bases each). Germline lookup yields CDR1 SGHVS and CDR2 FNYEAQ. The CDR3 has 15 residues. The V and J ends lost 5 bases and 4 bases respectively, with 14 bases between them. In nucleotides, the CDR3 is TGTGCCAGCAGCCCTGGCTGGGGGTCCACCGGGGAGCTGTTTTTT. This translates into CASSPGWGSTGELFF.

V and J are TRBV20-1 and TRBJ2-7; D is unresolved. In germline, CDR1 is DFQATT, CDR2 SNEGSKA (reference sequence). V shed 2 bases and J shed 4 bases, with 6 bases lying between them. This CDR3 region has 11 residues. The CDR3 bases are TGCAGTGCTAGAAGTGGGTACGAGCAGTACTTC. Its translation is CSARSGYEQYF.

The V call is TRBV5-4, the J call TRBJ1-3; possible D gene TRBD1, 5 bases. Germline V CDR1 and CDR2: SGHNT, YYREEE (reference sequence). The CDR3 is 12 amino acids. V was trimmed by 5 bases and J by 3 bases, leaving 6 bases between them. The CDR3 is CASSQGGNTIYF. The CDR3 bases are TGTGCCAGCAGTCAGGGTGGAAACACCATATATTTT.

V usage is TRBV7-9 and J usage is TRBJ2-1, with a tentative D call TRBD2 (6 bases). This CDR3 is 14 amino acids long. Germline values: CDR1 SEHNR, CDR2 FQNEAQ (reference sequence). V was cut by 5 bases and J by 5 bases, with 13 bases left in between. CDR3 nucleotide sequence: TGTGCCAGCAGCCGACTGGAGGGACACAATGAGCAGTTCTTC. This encodes CASSRLEGHNEQFF.

DNA of the CDR3: TGTGCCAGCAGCCGCCGGAGCTCCTACGAGCAGTACTTC. Protein sequence: CASSRRSSYEQYF. The chain couples TRBV14 to TRBJ2-7; D unresolved. CDR1 is SGHDN and CDR2 is FVKESK in the germline V gene. The CDR3 contains 13 residues. The V and J ends lost 4 bases and 0 bases respectively, with 7 bases between them.

This sequence joins TRBV27 and TRBJ2-7; 9 nucleotides agree with TRBD2. CDR3 length equals 14 residues. The trim removed 3 bases at V and 4 bases at J, leaving 4 bases unmatched. The germline V gene has CDR1 MNHEY and CDR2 SMNVEV (reference sequence). The CDR3 sequence: CASSLTSGSYEQYF. In DNA form, the CDR3 reads TGTGCCAGCAGTTTGACTAGCGGTTCTTACGAGCAGTACTTC.